This TCR beta chain was captured in a study of CD8 T cells in Susac syndrome. Study-wide findings and caveats: It was acknowledged in the study that the number of individuals who were included in its TCR sequencing and HLA analysis was relatively small. CD4+ T cell repertoires in Susac syndrome lacked clonal expansion.

With regard to this clonotype: What it binds is not known.

CDR1 SNHLY and CDR2 FYNNEI come from the germline V gene. This CDR3 spans 13 amino acids. The V end was cut by 7 bases, the J end by 5 bases, with 12 bases between. Reverse transcription of about 0.45 to 1 ug RNA used random hexamers. An immunoSEQ multiplex PCR generated amplified TCR beta CDR3 products spanning 54 Vbeta and 13 Jbeta. Each CDR3 protein gets one entry after TCRdb re-called the immunoSEQ multiplex PCR reads with MiXCR. The sample holds 170,000 or so distinct CDR3 sequences; around 94% are singletons and the top ten take 0.095% to 0.1%. The specimen sequenced was CD4+ T cells from PBMCs. The receptor comes from a human donor with Susac syndrome. J is TRBJ1-5 and V is TRBV2, with D possibly matching TRBD1 (5 bases). The CDR3 bases are TGTGCCAGCACGGGGGGATGGGATCAGCCCCAGCATTTT. Amino acids: CASTGGWDQPQHF.